This T cell receptor beta chain is from a study of T cell repertoires in cytomegalovirus infection. Looked up from germline, CDR1 is SGHTA and CDR2 is FQGNSA. The CDR3 length is 16 residues. J was trimmed by 4 bases and V by 1 base; bases with no gene match: 8. In regard to this clonotype: Antigen unknown.

Study outcomes and limitations: In two of eight donors, the top clonotype was HLA-C-restricted CMV-specific.

TCRdb re-analysed the reads in MiXCR, keeping a single row per CDR3 protein. The data contain 45,000 to 60,000 distinct CDR3 sequences, 20% of them seen just once; the ten biggest clones take up more than 55%. This TCR derives from a human donor in good health (CMV status not recorded). Some clones in this sample may be carry-over from other donors' samples. The chain uses TRBV7-2 and TRBJ1-1; 8 nucleotides align to TRBD1. Here the sequenced sample was CD8+ T cells from cultured PBMCs, taken from culture after CMV antigen stimulation. CDR3 in DNA: TGTGCCAGCAGCTTAGTCCGGACAGGGACTCTCACTGAAGCTTTCTTT. Residues: CASSLVRTGTLTEAFF.